This TCR beta chain was captured by sequencing in a study of cytomegalovirus exposure and HLA in healthy donors. The sample holds a few counts of this clone. This CDR3 is also generated by other DNA sequences in the sample. The PCR employed 60 Vbeta primers together with 13 Jbeta primers. Here immunoSEQ multiplex PCR was the method, and the copy in TCRdb shows in-frame clones only, minus some. The table shows around 38,000 clones, with over 65% occurring only once. V was trimmed by 0 bases and J by 1 base, leaving 9 bases between them. Germline V gene sequence: CDR1 LNHNV, CDR2 YYDKDF (reference sequence). The CDR3 loop spans 15 amino acids.

The sequenced sample consisted of PBMCs. The origin of this receptor is a man aged 45-65 years in good health and CMV-seropositive. The rearrangement links TRBV15 to TRBJ1-1, with D possibly TRBD1 on 6 matching bases. The CDR3 is CATSRDRGANTEAFF. The CDR3 coding sequence is TGTGCCACCAGCAGAGACAGGGGCGCGAACACTGAAGCTTTCTTT.